The next 11 T cell receptor beta chains were all read from a single sample in a study of monozygotic twins with inflammatory bowel disease. TCRdb re-called the 5' RACE reads; one entry per CDR3 protein, DNA not given. The sample has roughly 170,000 distinct CDR3 sequences. Sequencing used blood. Source of these receptors: a human donor with ulcerative colitis or Crohn's disease, or a healthy co-twin of an affected twin (not recorded which).

J is TRBJ2-2 and V is TRBV29-1; TCRdb lists TRBD2, though no DNA is available to test this call. This CDR3 contains 15 residues. Germline assignment: CDR1 SQVTM and CDR2 ANQGSEA. The CDR3 loop reads CSVEQGPLNTGELFF.

This chain links TRBV6-5 with TRBJ2-1; the TCRdb D gene call, TRBD1, has no DNA to confirm it. This CDR3 has 18 amino acids. Germline V gene lookup returns CDR1 MNHEY and CDR2 SVGAGI. The CDR3 reads CASSYSPGQAGSYNEQFF.

V is TRBV7-6 and J is TRBJ2-7; the TRBD2 assignment by TCRdb is unverifiable without DNA. Germline CDR1 and CDR2: SGHVS and FNYEAQ. This CDR3 is built from 15 residues. The CDR3 spells CASSLSPGGNYEQYF.

The chain recombines TRBV20-1 with TRBJ2-7; without DNA, the TCRdb call of TRBD1 cannot be checked. The germline V gene encodes CDR1 DFQATT and CDR2 SNEGSKA (reference sequence). The CDR3 extends over 14 amino acids. The CDR3: CSADPDGRRYEQYF.

This chain uses TRBV12-3 or TRBV12-4 with TRBJ1-3. The CDR3 has 13 residues. The CDR3 here is CASVGLSGNTIYF.

The J gene is TRBJ1-1, the V gene TRBV6-2 or TRBV6-3. Germline loops: CDR1 MNHEY, CDR2 SVGEGT. CDR3 length: 12 amino acids. The CDR3 loop reads CASSTRQLEAFF.

The V and J genes are TRBV5-5 and TRBJ1-3; the TCRdb D gene call, TRBD1, has no DNA to confirm it. This CDR3 is 17 amino acids long. Per germline, CDR1 SGHKS and CDR2 YYEKEE (reference sequence). This chain's CDR3 is CASSLARGASSGNTIYF. The full variable domain, its missing parts supplied by reference TRBV5-5 and TRBJ1-3, is DAGVTQSPTHLIKTRGQQVTLRCSPISGHKSVSWYQQVLGQGPQFIFQYYEKEERGRGNFPDRFSARQFPNYSSELNVNALLLGDSALYLCASSLARGASSGNTIYFGEGSWLTVV.

The J gene is TRBJ1-1, the V gene TRBV29-1; TCRdb names TRBD1, which stays unverified in the absence of DNA. Per germline, CDR1 SQVTM and CDR2 ANQGSEA. This CDR3 spans 13 amino acids. CDR3 protein: CSVGGAWNTEAFF.

The chain uses TRBV5-5 and TRBJ2-3; TCRdb lists TRBD1, though no DNA is available to test this call. Germline V CDR1 and CDR2: SGHKS, YYEKEE (reference sequence). CDR3 size: 12 residues. The CDR3 protein is CATGGGMDTQYF.

V usage is TRBV7-2 and J usage is TRBJ1-2; TCRdb picks TRBD1, but there is no DNA to check that call. The CDR3 covers 14 residues. Germline CDR1 and CDR2: SGHTA and FQGNSA. The CDR3 reads CASSLAGGSYGYTF.

V and J are TRBV12-3 or TRBV12-4 and TRBJ2-7; TCRdb calls TRBD1, which cannot be checked without DNA. The CDR3 sequence is 14 residues long. This CDR3 reads CASSWGTGPYEQYF.